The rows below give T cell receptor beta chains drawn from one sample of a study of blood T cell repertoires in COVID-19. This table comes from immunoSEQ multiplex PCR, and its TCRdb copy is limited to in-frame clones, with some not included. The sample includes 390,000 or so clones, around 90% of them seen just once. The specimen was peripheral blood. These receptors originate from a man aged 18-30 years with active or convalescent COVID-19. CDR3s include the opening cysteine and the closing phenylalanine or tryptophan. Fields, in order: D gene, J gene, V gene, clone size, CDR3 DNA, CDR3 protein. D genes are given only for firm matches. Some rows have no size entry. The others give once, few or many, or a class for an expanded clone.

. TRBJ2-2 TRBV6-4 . TGTGCCAGCAGTGTACAGGGGAACACCGGGGAGCTGTTTTTT CASSVQGNTGELFF
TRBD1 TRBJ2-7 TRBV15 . TGTGCCACCAGCATGGGACAGGGGGCATTGGAGCAGTACTTC CATSMGQGALEQYF
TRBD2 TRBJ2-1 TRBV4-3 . TGCGCCAGCAGCCGGACTAGCGGGGGGGTCCAACCCTACAATGAGCAGTTCTTC CASSRTSGGVQPYNEQFF
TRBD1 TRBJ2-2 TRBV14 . TGTGCCAGCAGCCGATTTGAGGGGGCGGACACCGGGGAGCTGTTTTTT CASSRFEGADTGELFF
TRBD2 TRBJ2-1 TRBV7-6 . TGTGCCAGCAGCTTAGCGCCGGTGGGCGGGGGGGCCTTGGGTGAGCAGTTCTTC CASSLAPVGGGALGEQFF
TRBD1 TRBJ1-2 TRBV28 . TGTGCCAGCAGTAAAATGCGACAGGGGAATTTTTATGGCTACACCTTC CASSKMRQGNFYGYTF
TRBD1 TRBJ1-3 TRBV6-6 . TGTGCCAGCAGTCGAACCGACAGGGGCTCTGGAAACACCATATATTTT CASSRTDRGSGNTIYF
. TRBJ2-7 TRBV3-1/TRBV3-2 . TGTGCCAGCAGCCAAGGACAGTCCTACGAGCAGTACTTC CASSQGQSYEQYF
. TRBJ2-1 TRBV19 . TGTGCCAGTAGTATAGACGGCGTTTGGGGGCCAGGGAATGAGCAGTTCTTC CASSIDGVWGPGNEQFF
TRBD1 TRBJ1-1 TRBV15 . TGTGCCACCAGCAGAGGACAGGGCGGCTTTGGCACTGAAGCTTTCTTT CATSRGQGGFGTEAFF
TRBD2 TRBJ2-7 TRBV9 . TGTGCCAGCAGCGCAGGACTAGCGGGATCCTACGAGCAGTACTTC CASSAGLAGSYEQYF
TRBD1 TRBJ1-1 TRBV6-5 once TGTGCCACCACGCAGGGGGCGGGGGAAGCTTTCTTT CATTQGAGEAFF
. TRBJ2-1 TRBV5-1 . TGCGCCAGCAGCGCACTGACTAGTAGCTCCTACAATGAGCAGTTCTTC CASSALTSSSYNEQFF
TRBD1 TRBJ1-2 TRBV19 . TGTGCCAGTAGTATTCGGACAGGGAATGGCTACACCTTC CASSIRTGNGYTF
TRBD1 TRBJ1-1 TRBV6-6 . TGTGCCAGCAGACTGGACAGGGTGAACACTGAAGCTTTCTTT CASRLDRVNTEAFF
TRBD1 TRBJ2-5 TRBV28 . TGTGCCAGCAGTCGTGAAGACAGGGGGGAGACCCAGTACTTC CASSREDRGETQYF
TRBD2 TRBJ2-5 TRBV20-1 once TGCAGTGCTAGTCTAGCGGGAGAGAGACAAGAGACCCAGTACTTC CSASLAGERQETQYF
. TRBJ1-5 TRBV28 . TGTGCCAGCCATAAAAGGGGACCAGGGGTGGTGGATCAGCCCCAGCATTTT CASHKRGPGVVDQPQHF
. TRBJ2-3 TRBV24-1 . TGTGCCACCAGTGAAGCGACTAGTGTAGATACGCAGTATTTT CATSEATSVDTQYF
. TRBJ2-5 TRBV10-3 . TGTGCCATCAGTGACTATATGGAAGAGACCCAGTACTTC CAISDYMEETQYF